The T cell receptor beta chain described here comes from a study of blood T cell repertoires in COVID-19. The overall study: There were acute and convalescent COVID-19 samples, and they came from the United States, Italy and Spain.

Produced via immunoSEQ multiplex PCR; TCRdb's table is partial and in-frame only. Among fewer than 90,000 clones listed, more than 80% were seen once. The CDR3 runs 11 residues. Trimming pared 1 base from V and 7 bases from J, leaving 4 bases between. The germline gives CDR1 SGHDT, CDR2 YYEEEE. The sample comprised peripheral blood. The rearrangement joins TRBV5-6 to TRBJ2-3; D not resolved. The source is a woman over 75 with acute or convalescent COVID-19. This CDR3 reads CASSLFNTQYF. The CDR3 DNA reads TGTGCCAGCAGCTTGTTCAATACGCAGTATTTT.